This T cell receptor (beta chain) was recovered during a study of cytomegalovirus exposure and HLA in healthy donors. As for the study in general: From HLA-typed donors, an early data release held about 85 million unique TCRs. Study outcomes and limitations: When a later analysis was performed, an Asian-associated ancestry cluster reportedly had fewer N-insertions than the roughly 670-donor mean. A later analysis linked a missense DCLRE1C variant to TCR beta V- and J-gene trimming.

The CDR3 loop spans 13 amino acids. Per germline, CDR1 SGHRS and CDR2 YFSETQ. V was clipped by 0 bases and J by 6 bases; unmatched bases: 3. Only a few counts were recorded for this clone. No antigen is known for it. Both 60 Vbeta primers and 13 Jbeta primers went into the PCR. The data were produced by immunoSEQ multiplex PCR, yet TCRdb's version contains in-frame clones alone and is incomplete. The sample gives some 99,000 clones, under 85% of which show up once; 8.4% is in the top ten. The sample consisted of PBMCs. The receptor was isolated from a man aged 35 to 55 in good health and CMV-seronegative. The chain joins TRBV5-1 to TRBJ2-7; TRBD1 matches at 7 bases. The DNA of the CDR3 is TGCGCCAGCAGCTTGGAACAGGGGATCGAGCAGTACTTC. It encodes CASSLEQGIEQYF.